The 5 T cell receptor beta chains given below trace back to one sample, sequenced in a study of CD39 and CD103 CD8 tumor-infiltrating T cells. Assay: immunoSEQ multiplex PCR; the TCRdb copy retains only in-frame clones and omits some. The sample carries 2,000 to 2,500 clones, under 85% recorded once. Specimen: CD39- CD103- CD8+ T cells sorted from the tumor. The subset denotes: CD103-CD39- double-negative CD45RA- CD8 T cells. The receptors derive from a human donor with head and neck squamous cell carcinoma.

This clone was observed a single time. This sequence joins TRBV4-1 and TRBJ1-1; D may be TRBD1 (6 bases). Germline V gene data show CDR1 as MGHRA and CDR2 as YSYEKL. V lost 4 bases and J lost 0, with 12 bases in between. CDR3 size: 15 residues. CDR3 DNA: TGCGCCAGCAGCCTCCCGGGGGACATGAACACTGAAGCTTTCTTT. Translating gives CASSLPGDMNTEAFF.

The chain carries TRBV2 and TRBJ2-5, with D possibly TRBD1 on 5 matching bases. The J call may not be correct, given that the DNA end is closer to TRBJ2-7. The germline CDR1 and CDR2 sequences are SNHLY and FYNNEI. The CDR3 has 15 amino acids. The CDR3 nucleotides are TGTGCCAGCAGTGAAGCCCTCAGGGATCTGGTCGAGCAGTACTTC. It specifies CASSEALRDLVEQYF.

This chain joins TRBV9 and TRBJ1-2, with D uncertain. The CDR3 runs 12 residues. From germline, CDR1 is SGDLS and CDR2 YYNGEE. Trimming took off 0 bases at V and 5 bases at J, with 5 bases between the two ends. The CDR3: CASSVDTYGYTF. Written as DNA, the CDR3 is TGTGCCAGCAGCGTAGATACTTATGGCTACACCTTC.

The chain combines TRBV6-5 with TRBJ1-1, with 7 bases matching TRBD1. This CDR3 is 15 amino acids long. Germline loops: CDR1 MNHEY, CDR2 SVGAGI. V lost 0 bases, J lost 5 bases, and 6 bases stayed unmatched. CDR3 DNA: TGTGCCAGCAGTTACTCGAAGCAGGGGGGAACTGAAGCTTTCTTT. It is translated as CASSYSKQGGTEAFF.

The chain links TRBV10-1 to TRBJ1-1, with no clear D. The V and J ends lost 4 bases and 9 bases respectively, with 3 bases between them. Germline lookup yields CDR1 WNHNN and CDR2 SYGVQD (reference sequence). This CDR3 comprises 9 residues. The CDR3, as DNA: TGCGCCAGCAGTGTAAAAGCTTTCTTT. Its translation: CASSVKAFF.